This paragraph reports one TCR beta chain. What antigen it recognizes has not been identified. No much larger clone exists at a distance of one base, and base qualities are not known. Participants in the prospective study were aged 18 to 89 years, lived in 20 to 25 United States geographic areas, and enrolled through a virtual design. Cohort assignment in the prospective study relied on participant-reported clinical history from a screening survey and a study questionnaire. In the prospective study, mobile phlebotomists collected whole blood, serum and a nasopharyngeal or oropharyngeal swab from each participant. Prospective study participants could optionally give additional blood draws and questionnaires over a roughly 2-month period. Blood samples from the prospective study were shipped frozen or at room temperature prior to DNA extraction. These data come from a study of blood T cell repertoires in COVID-19 (dated by TCRdb to the early 2020s). Background on the whole study: Collaborator samples came from the United States, Italy and Spain and covered acute and convalescent phases of COVID-19. The repertoires were made available in a free public database intended to serve as a resource for research on the immune response to SARS-CoV-2. The dataset comprised deeply sampled blood TCRbeta repertoires from subjects exposed to, actively infected with, or recovered from COVID-19. A de-identified subject ID, COVID-19 status, age in years and sex were almost always included in the sample metadata. Where available, HLA class I and class II types were taken from metadata supplied by the sample provider and were not determined by assay-based typing. Samples came from the ongoing ImmuneRACE study (first 160 participants) plus 1,254 subjects from 6 global collaborators. The prospective study material was composed of cDNA or gDNA derived from T cells, B-cell-depleted T cells, or PBMCs. Results and caveats for the whole study, not just this receptor: How much clinical and demographic metadata was included differed by source and by participant, and the metadata was provided uncurated.

TCRbeta CDR3 regions were amplified from genomic DNA by means of the immunoSEQ Assay, a bias-controlled multiplex PCR. For the original study's pipeline: Nucleated cell counts per sample were estimated from amplification of reference gene primers within the assay. To quantify the absolute abundance of each unique TCRbeta CDR3 rearrangement, sequence reads were collapsed and filtered. Productive Simpson clonality was computed per sample as the square root of Simpson's diversity index over productive rearrangements. TCRdb re-hosts the immuneACCESS table, in-frame sequences only. Its copies lack some clones; in the studies checked, an unresolved V gene accounts for under half of them, and the cause for the rest is not known. That table gives V, J and clone size, and the DNA gave D and trimming. The sample profile shows some 210,000 clones; 80% of them were found once. Approximately 4.3% of the sample is taken by the ten largest.

This TCR was recovered from a man aged 25-40 years with acute COVID-19. Sequenced: PBMCs or T cells enriched from blood (not recorded which).

The sequenced DNA: TGTGCCAGCAGTTACCAGGGGGCGATAACTGAAGCTTTCTTT. Protein translation: CASSYQGAITEAFF. The rearrangement combines TRBV6-5 with TRBJ1-1; TRBD1 fits 8 bases in the junction. The CDR3 covers 14 residues, taking in both the cysteine and the phenylalanine. Only the CDR3 DNA is retained, 42 bases long and in frame from the first base. CDR1 and CDR2 were assigned from the germline V gene as MNHEY and SVGAGI. The V end gives up 2 bases and the J end 5 bases, leaving 4 bases in the junction not matched to a gene.